A selection of T cell receptor beta chains follows, all from one sample in a study of blood T cell repertoires in COVID-19. Profiling relied on immunoSEQ multiplex PCR, and the TCRdb table lists in-frame clones only, not all of them. The data contain approximately 98,000 clones, roughly four fifths of them singletons. The specimen was peripheral blood. These receptors were obtained from a woman in her 70s with acute or convalescent COVID-19. Both conserved end residues are part of each CDR3. D genes are given only for firm matches. The size entry is marked missing in some rows and otherwise reads once, few, many or a size class.

V gene	D gene	clone size	J gene	CDR3 protein	CDR3 DNA
TRBV28	-	-	TRBJ2-7	CASSFLGAYEQYF	TGTGCCAGCAGTTTCCTCGGGGCCTACGAGCAGTACTTC
TRBV16	-	-	TRBJ1-2	CASSQSQSNYGYTF	TGTGCCAGCAGCCAATCCCAGTCTAACTATGGCTACACCTTC
TRBV4-2	-	once	TRBJ1-2	CASSQDPGKIIGYTF	TGTGCCAGCAGCCAAGATCCCGGGAAAATAATCGGCTACACCTTC
TRBV28	TRBD2	-	TRBJ2-3	CASSPGGADTQYF	TGTGCCAGCAGCCCGGGGGGGGCAGATACGCAGTATTTT
TRBV9	TRBD1	-	TRBJ1-2	CASSVTGTGNGYTF	TGTGCCAGCAGCGTAACAGGGACAGGGAACGGCTACACCTTC
TRBV7-2	-	-	TRBJ2-7	CASSPHREGYEQYF	TGTGCCAGCAGCCCCCACAGAGAGGGATACGAGCAGTACTTC
TRBV7-2	-	-	TRBJ2-2	CASSLGPERELFF	TGTGCCAGCAGCTTAGGTCCTGAGCGGGAGCTGTTTTTT
TRBV4-1	-	-	TRBJ2-1	CASSHGTQSYNEQFF	TGCGCCAGCAGCCACGGGACTCAATCCTACAATGAGCAGTTCTTC
TRBV7-2	-	-	TRBJ2-3	CASRGQGNIPDTQYF	TGTGCCAGCAGGGGTCAGGGGAACATCCCAGATACGCAGTATTTT
TRBV3-1/TRBV3-2	-	-	TRBJ1-2	CASSQDTRGYGYTF	TGTGCCAGCAGCCAAGATACCAGGGGATATGGCTACACCTTC
TRBV9	-	-	TRBJ2-2	CASSVGRLTGELFF	TGTGCCAGCAGCGTGGGCAGGCTGACCGGGGAGCTGTTTTTT
TRBV9	TRBD1	-	TRBJ1-4	CASSVEGASNEKLFF	TGTGCCAGCAGCGTAGAGGGGGCTTCTAATGAAAAACTGTTTTTT
TRBV6-6	TRBD1	-	TRBJ1-4	CASTLGQERTNEKLFF	TGTGCCAGCACCTTGGGACAGGAAAGAACTAATGAAAAACTGTTTTTT
TRBV11-3	-	-	TRBJ1-2	CASSQSRGEGYTF	TGTGCCAGCAGCCAATCTCGGGGAGAGGGCTACACCTTC
TRBV7-3	-	few	TRBJ2-1	CASSLPGLKEQFF	TGTGCCAGCAGCTTACCCGGACTAAAAGAGCAGTTCTTC
TRBV28	TRBD1	-	TRBJ1-5	CASSRQGAQYSNQPQHF	TGTGCCAGCAGCCGACAGGGGGCACAGTATAGCAATCAGCCCCAGCATTTT
TRBV28	-	once	TRBJ2-1	CASSLKPGEQFF	TGTGCCAGCAGTTTAAAACCGGGTGAGCAGTTCTTC
TRBV29-1	-	-	TRBJ2-2	CSVDRDSTGELFF	TGCAGCGTTGACAGGGACTCTACCGGGGAGCTGTTTTTT
TRBV4-3	-	-	TRBJ2-5	CASSAGGTLWETQYF	TGCGCCAGCAGCGCCGGAGGCACCCTCTGGGAGACCCAGTACTTC
TRBV6-5	TRBD2	-	TRBJ2-1	CASRASGGSYNEQFF	TGTGCCAGCAGGGCATCGGGGGGCTCCTACAATGAGCAGTTCTTC
TRBV5-5	-	-	TRBJ1-3	CASSLGGRNPYSGNTIYF	TGTGCCAGCAGCTTGGGGGGGCGCAACCCCTACTCTGGAAACACCATATATTTT
TRBV6-5	TRBD1	-	TRBJ2-7	CASTETGSGSYEQYF	TGTGCCAGCACCGAGACAGGGTCGGGCTCCTACGAGCAGTACTTC
TRBV15	-	-	TRBJ2-5	CATSRHDRFRGQETQYF	TGTGCCACCAGCAGACACGACAGATTTAGGGGGCAAGAGACCCAGTACTTC
TRBV5-1	-	few	TRBJ1-1	CASSLWGDNTEAFF	TGCGCCAGCAGCTTGTGGGGGGACAACACTGAAGCTTTCTTT
TRBV28	TRBD2	-	TRBJ2-1	CASSAAGGQNEQFF	TGTGCCAGCAGTGCAGCGGGGGGGCAAAATGAGCAGTTCTTC
TRBV10-3	TRBD1	-	TRBJ1-4	CAISESNQGADEKLFF	TGTGCCATCAGTGAGTCGAATCAGGGGGCCGATGAAAAACTGTTTTTT
TRBV2	TRBD1	once	TRBJ1-6	CASSVKGGNSPLHF	TGTGCCAGCAGTGTTAAAGGGGGCAATTCACCCCTCCACTTT
TRBV4-2	-	-	TRBJ1-1	CASSQLNRNTEAFF	TGTGCCAGCAGCCAATTAAACAGGAACACTGAAGCTTTCTTT
TRBV28	-	-	TRBJ1-2	CATGGQISYTF	TGTGCCACCGGGGGGCAGATAAGCTACACCTTC
TRBV9	-	few	TRBJ1-2	CASSEPTGGAPFYGYTF	TGTGCCAGCAGCGAACCCACTGGAGGGGCTCCGTTCTATGGCTACACCTTC
TRBV11-2	TRBD2	-	TRBJ2-3	CASSLGLAGTTDTQYF	TGTGCCAGCAGCTTAGGATTAGCGGGGACCACAGATACGCAGTATTTT
TRBV5-1	TRBD1	-	TRBJ1-1	CASSRTTGGNTEAFF	TGCGCCAGCAGCAGAACGACAGGGGGGAACACTGAAGCTTTCTTT
TRBV7-9	TRBD2	-	TRBJ2-1	CASSLGLAGGREQFF	TGTGCCAGCAGCCTAGGACTAGCGGGAGGTCGGGAGCAGTTCTTC
TRBV7-9	-	-	TRBJ2-6	CASSPRPGGAGANVLTF	TGTGCCAGCAGCCCCCGACCGGGCGGGGCTGGGGCCAACGTCCTGACTTTC
TRBV11-3	TRBD2	once	TRBJ2-7	CASSLGGTSNYEQYF	TGTGCCAGCAGCTTAGGGGGGACTAGCAACTACGAGCAGTACTTC
TRBV10-3	-	-	TRBJ2-2	CAISPIARGELFF	TGTGCCATCAGCCCCATCGCGAGGGGGGAGCTGTTTTTT
TRBV21-1	-	-	TRBJ2-5	CASSPRGAGRKQETQYF	TGTGCCAGCAGCCCCCGAGGAGCGGGACGGAAACAAGAGACCCAGTACTTC
TRBV28	TRBD1	-	TRBJ2-5	CASSFTWDDREETQYF	TGTGCCAGCAGTTTTACGTGGGATGACAGGGAAGAGACCCAGTACTTC
TRBV4-3	-	few	TRBJ1-3	CASAGTVSGNTIYF	TGCGCCAGCGCGGGAACAGTCTCTGGAAACACCATATATTTT
TRBV19	TRBD1	-	TRBJ1-2	CASSSRTGGNYGYTF	TGTGCCAGTAGTTCCCGGACAGGGGGAAACTATGGCTACACCTTC
TRBV7-3	TRBD2	-	TRBJ2-1	CASSLTGSSGGEEQFF	TGTGCCAGCAGCTTAACTGGTTCTAGCGGGGGGGAAGAGCAGTTCTTC
TRBV2	TRBD1	few	TRBJ1-4	CASSEGTGWKKLFF	TGTGCCAGCAGTGAAGGGACAGGGTGGAAAAAACTGTTTTTT